This T cell receptor beta chain appears in the sequencing data of a study of graft-versus-host responses after intestinal transplantation. Intraepithelial plus lamina propria lymphocytes were released by processing graft tissue. TCRdb keeps only in-frame clones here, not all; method: immunoSEQ multiplex PCR. The table includes 16,000 or so clones, 65% to 90% detected once. Sequencing used ileum tissue, obtained about 19 months after intestinal transplantation. This clonotype was obtained from a human patient who received an intestinal transplant, so some T cells may come from the graft donor.

CDR3 in DNA: TGTGCCAGCAGCTTTAATATGGACGGCCTCTATGGGGAGACCCAGTACTTC. Residues: CASSFNMDGLYGETQYF. V is TRBV7-2 and J is TRBJ2-5; D gene unclear. V lost 3 bases, J lost 5 bases, and 22 bases lay in between. The CDR3 loop spans 17 amino acids. The germline CDR1 and CDR2 sequences are SGHTA and FQGNSA.